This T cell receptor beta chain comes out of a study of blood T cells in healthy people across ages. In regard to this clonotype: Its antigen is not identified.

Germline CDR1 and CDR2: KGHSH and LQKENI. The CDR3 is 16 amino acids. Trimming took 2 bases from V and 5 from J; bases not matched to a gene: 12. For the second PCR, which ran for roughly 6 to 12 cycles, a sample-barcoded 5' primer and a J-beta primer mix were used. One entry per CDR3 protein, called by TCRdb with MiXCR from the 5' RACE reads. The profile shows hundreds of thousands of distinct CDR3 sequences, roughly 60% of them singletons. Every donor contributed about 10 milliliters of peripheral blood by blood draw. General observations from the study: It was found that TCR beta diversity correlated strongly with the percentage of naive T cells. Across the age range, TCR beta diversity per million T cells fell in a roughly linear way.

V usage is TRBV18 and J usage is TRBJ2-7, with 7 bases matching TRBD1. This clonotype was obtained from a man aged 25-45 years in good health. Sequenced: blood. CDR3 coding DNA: TGTGCCAGCTCACCAATGGACAGGAGCTTCGGCCACGAGCAGTACTTC. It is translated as CASSPMDRSFGHEQYF.